The clone carrying this TCR beta chain was found many times. These data originate in a study of neurological immune-mediated disorders. The making of cDNA relied on 5'RACE with 10-nucleotide random UMIs. TCRdb analysed the 5' RACE reads with MiXCR anew, one entry per CDR3 protein. This sample carries roughly 71,000 distinct CDR3 sequences, less than 4% of them seen once, and the ten largest clones take 1% to 1.5%. Germline V gene data show CDR1 as SEHNR and CDR2 as FQNEAQ (reference sequence). The CDR3 spans 12 residues. Between the trimmed V and J ends, which lost 3 bases and 2 bases, there was a span of 4 bases. The unsorted libraries originated from 2 million PBMCs that had been stored at -80 C.

The V call is TRBV7-9, the J call TRBJ1-1; D unclear. The receptor comes from a man aged 30 to 39 with multiple sclerosis. Sequencing input: PBMCs. Here the CDR3 DNA reads TGTGCCAGCAGCTTTGGCAACACTGAAGCTTTCTTT. Translated, it gives CASSFGNTEAFF. Full variable domain (outside the CDR3, taken from reference TRBV7-9 and TRBJ1-1): DTGVSQNPRHKITKRGQNVTFRCDPISEHNRLYWYRQTLGQGPEFLTYFQNEAQLEKSRLLSDRFSAERPKGSFSTLEIQRTEQGDSAMYLCASSFGNTEAFFGQGTRLTVV.